This TCR beta chain was captured by sequencing in a study of cytomegalovirus exposure and HLA in healthy donors. CDR3 length equals 14 residues. This clone was observed a few times. The antigen remains unidentified. Points from the study as a whole: The listing of 150 to 200 TCR beta chains classed them as cytomegalovirus-associated. Per a prior analysis, the majority of TCR beta V segments were productive roughly 87% or roughly 30% of the time. Sequences of the TCR beta chain were said to predict the HLA-A and HLA-B alleles of most subjects accurately.

The donors gave bone marrow, and they were healthy. PCR employed 60 Vbeta and 13 Jbeta primers. Generated by immunoSEQ multiplex PCR, the TCRdb table keeps only in-frame clones and is missing some. Among roughly 100,000 clones, 73% were seen once, and the ten largest hold about 3.7%. The chain recombines TRBV12-2 with TRBJ2-5; the D call TRBD1 from the table was never checked on the DNA. TRBV12-2 is assigned pseudogene status. The clonotype was recovered from a man in his forties in good health and CMV-seronegative. Sequencing used PBMCs. DNA for the CDR3: TGTGCAAGTCGTAGGACAGGGGTCCGTGAGACCCAGTACTTC. This codes for CASRRTGVRETQYF.